This TCR beta chain was observed in a study of T cell changes during pregnancy in multiple sclerosis. The V gene end was trimmed by 2 bases and the J gene end by 13 bases; junction bases not matched to a gene: 6. The CDR3 is 11 amino acids. Germline assignment: CDR1 GTSNPN and CDR2 SVGIG (reference sequence). This table comes from immunoSEQ multiplex PCR, and its TCRdb copy is limited to in-frame clones, with some not included. The data contain approximately 50,000 clones, 92% of them singletons. The source of this sequence is a female donor with multiple sclerosis, enrolled in a pregnancy study. Sample: CD4+ T cells from peripheral blood mononuclear cells, taken after pregnancy. The chain employs TRBV30 and TRBJ2-7; 9 nucleotides agree with TRBD2. This CDR3 is CAWSTLAGTYF. The CDR3 DNA sequence: TGTGCCTGGAGTACGCTAGCGGGAACATACTTC.